These T cell receptor beta chains were read from a single sample in a study of T-cell reconstitution after alpha-beta-depleted transplantation in children. Each CDR3 protein gets one entry after TCRdb re-called the PCR reads with MiXCR. This sample has around 340,000 distinct CDR3 sequences, with about an eighth found just once. The sample in question was PBMCs, obtained from the stem cell graft. These receptors all come from a human donor who donated a stem cell graft to a child with Fanconi anemia. Each CDR3 is given with its conserved first and last residue. The D gene is left open where the match is weak. Size is stated for part of the rows, as once, few or many counts, or as a class when the clone is expanded.

TRBJ1-2 many - TRBV7-2 CASSLPPTDNYGYTF TGTGCCAGCAGCTTACCCCCGACAGATAACTATGGCTACACCTTC
TRBJ1-1 many - TRBV4-3 CASSQWGEVNTEAFF TGCGCCAGCAGCCAATGGGGAGAGGTGAACACTGAAGCTTTCTTT
TRBJ1-1 few TRBD1 TRBV5-1 CASSPRDRGSGEAFF TGCGCCAGCAGCCCCCGGGACAGGGGATCAGGTGAAGCTTTCTTT
TRBJ2-5 many - TRBV2 CASSRQTGETQYF TGTGCCAGCAGTCGGCAGACTGGAGAGACCCAGTACTTC
TRBJ2-6 few TRBD1 TRBV7-2 CASWDRGRSGANVLTF TGTGCCAGCTGGGACAGGGGGCGGAGTGGGGCCAACGTCCTGACTTTC
TRBJ2-5 - - TRBV12-3/TRBV12-4 CASRPQGPETQYF TGTGCCAGCAGACCCCAGGGGCCTGAGACCCAGTACTTC
TRBJ2-3 - - TRBV4-3 CASSQDRTVGTDTQYF TGCGCCAGCAGCCAAGATCGGACGGTAGGCACAGATACGCAGTATTTT
TRBJ1-6 few TRBD1 TRBV6-1 CASSHGQGLGSPLHF TGTGCCAGCAGCCACGGACAGGGGCTGGGTTCACCCCTCCACTTT
TRBJ1-3 many TRBD1 TRBV12-3/TRBV12-4 CASNNAGTGDSGNTIYF TGTGCCAGCAATAACGCCGGGACAGGCGACTCTGGAAACACCATATATTTT
TRBJ1-4 many TRBD1 TRBV29-1 CSAQGGDEKLFF TGCAGCGCCCAGGGGGGGGATGAAAAACTGTTTTTT
TRBJ1-2 many TRBD1 TRBV2 CASSTGQNYGYTF TGTGCCAGCAGTACGGGACAGAACTATGGCTACACCTTC
TRBJ2-7 many - TRBV5-1 CASSAGTYEQYF TGCGCCAGCAGCGCAGGGACCTACGAGCAGTACTTC
TRBJ2-3 - TRBD2 TRBV12-3/TRBV12-4 CASSLNARGGDTQYF TGTGCCAGCAGTTTAAACGCGCGGGGGGGCGATACGCAGTATTTT
TRBJ2-3 - - TRBV7-2 CASSYSGTDTQYF TGTGCCAGCAGCTATTCCGGCACAGATACGCAGTATTTT
TRBJ1-4 - - TRBV12-3/TRBV12-4 CASSFLGSFGEKLFF TGTGCCAGCAGTTTCCTAGGGTCGTTTGGGGAAAAACTGTTTTTT
TRBJ2-5 few TRBD1 TRBV7-6 CASSSGTGPAETQYF TGTGCCAGCAGCTCCGGGACAGGGCCCGCGGAGACCCAGTACTTC
TRBJ2-1 few TRBD1 TRBV6-1 CASSAGQFPYNEQFF TGTGCCAGCAGTGCGGGACAGTTCCCCTACAATGAGCAGTTCTTC
TRBJ1-2 once - TRBV25-1 CASSDSSGGYTF TGTGCCAGCAGTGATTCGAGCGGTGGCTACACCTTC
TRBJ2-1 - - TRBV13 CASSPRAINNEQFF TGTGCCAGCAGCCCGAGGGCTATCAACAATGAGCAGTTCTTC
TRBJ1-5 - - TRBV6-2/TRBV6-3 CASSYSNAGLGQPQHF TGTGCCAGCAGTTACTCGAATGCAGGCCTGGGCCAGCCCCAGCATTTT
TRBJ2-1 - TRBD2 TRBV12-3/TRBV12-4 CASRLIGGGNEQFF TGTGCCAGCAGGCTAATCGGGGGGGGTAATGAGCAGTTCTTC
TRBJ2-2 - TRBD2 TRBV7-3 CASGAGREGTGELFF TGTGCCAGCGGGGCAGGTCGGGAGGGCACCGGGGAGCTGTTTTTT
TRBJ2-1 few TRBD2 TRBV9 CASSVDWGPAGVEVEHEQFF TGTGCCAGCAGCGTAGATTGGGGTCCAGCGGGGGTTGAGGTCGAGCATGAGCAGTTCTTC
TRBJ1-5 many - TRBV5-5 CASSLDSYNNQPQHF TGTGCCAGCAGCTTGGACAGCTACAACAATCAGCCCCAGCATTTT